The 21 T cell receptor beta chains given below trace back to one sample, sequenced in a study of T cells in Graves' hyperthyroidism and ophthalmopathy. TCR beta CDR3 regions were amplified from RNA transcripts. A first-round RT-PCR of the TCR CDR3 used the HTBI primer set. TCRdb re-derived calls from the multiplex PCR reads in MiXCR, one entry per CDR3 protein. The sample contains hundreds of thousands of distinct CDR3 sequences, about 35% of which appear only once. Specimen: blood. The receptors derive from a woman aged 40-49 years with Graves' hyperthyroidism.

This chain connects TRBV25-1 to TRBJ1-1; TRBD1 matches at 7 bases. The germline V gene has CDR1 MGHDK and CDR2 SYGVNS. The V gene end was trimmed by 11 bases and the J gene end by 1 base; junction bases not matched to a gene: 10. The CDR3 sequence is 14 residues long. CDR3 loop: CAWSEGQPNTEAFF. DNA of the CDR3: TGTGCCTGGAGTGAGGGACAGCCGAACACTGAAGCTTTCTTT.

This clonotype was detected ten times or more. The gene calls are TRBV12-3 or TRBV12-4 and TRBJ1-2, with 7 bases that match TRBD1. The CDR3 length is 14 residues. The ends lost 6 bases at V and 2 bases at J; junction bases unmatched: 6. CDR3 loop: CASSRSQGNYGYTF. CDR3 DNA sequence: TGTGCCAGCAGCAGATCACAGGGGAACTATGGCTACACCTTC.

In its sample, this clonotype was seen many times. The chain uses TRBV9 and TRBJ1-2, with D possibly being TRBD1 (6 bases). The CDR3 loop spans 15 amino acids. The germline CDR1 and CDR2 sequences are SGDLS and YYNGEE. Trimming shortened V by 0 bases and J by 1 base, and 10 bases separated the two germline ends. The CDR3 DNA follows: TGTGCCAGCAGCGTAGGGGACATTGTTAACTATGGCTACACCTTC. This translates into CASSVGDIVNYGYTF. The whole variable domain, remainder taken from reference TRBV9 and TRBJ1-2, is DSGVTQTPKHLITATGQRVTLRCSPRSGDLSVYWYQQSLDQGLQFLIQYYNGEERAKGNILERFSAQQFPDLHSELNLSSLELGDSALYFCASSVGDIVNYGYTFGSGTRLTVV.

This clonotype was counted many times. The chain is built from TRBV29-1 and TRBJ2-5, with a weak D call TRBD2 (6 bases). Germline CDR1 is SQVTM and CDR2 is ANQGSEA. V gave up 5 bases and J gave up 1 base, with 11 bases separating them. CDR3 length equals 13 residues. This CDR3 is CSVSGVIQETQYF. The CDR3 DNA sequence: TGCAGCGTTTCGGGGGTAATCCAAGAGACCCAGTACTTC.

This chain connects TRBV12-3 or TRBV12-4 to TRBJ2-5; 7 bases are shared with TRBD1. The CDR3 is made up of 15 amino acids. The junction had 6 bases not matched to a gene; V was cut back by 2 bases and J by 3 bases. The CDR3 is CASSLSDRVKETQYF. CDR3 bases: TGTGCCAGCAGTTTATCTGACAGGGTTAAAGAGACCCAGTACTTC.

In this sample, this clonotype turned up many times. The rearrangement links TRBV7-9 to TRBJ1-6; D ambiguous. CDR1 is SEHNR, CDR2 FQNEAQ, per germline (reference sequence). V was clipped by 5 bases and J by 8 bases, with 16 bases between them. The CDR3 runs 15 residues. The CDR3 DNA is TGTGCCAGCAGCCCGGAGCTAGGGATGCATTCACCCCTCCACTTT. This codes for CASSPELGMHSPLHF.

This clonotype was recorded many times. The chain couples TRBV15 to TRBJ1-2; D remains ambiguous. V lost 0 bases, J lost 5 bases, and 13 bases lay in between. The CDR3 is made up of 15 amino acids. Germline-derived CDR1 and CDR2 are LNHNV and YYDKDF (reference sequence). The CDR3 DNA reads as TGTGCCACCAGCAGAGATCGGCCTATAGGGTATGGCTACACCTTC. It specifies CATSRDRPIGYGYTF.

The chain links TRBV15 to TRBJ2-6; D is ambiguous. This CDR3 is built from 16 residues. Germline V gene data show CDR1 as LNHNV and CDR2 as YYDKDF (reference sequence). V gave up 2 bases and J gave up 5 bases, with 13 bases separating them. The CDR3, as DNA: TGTGCCACCAGCAGATTTTCAGTTGCAAGGGCCAACGTCCTGACTTTC. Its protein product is CATSRFSVARANVLTF.

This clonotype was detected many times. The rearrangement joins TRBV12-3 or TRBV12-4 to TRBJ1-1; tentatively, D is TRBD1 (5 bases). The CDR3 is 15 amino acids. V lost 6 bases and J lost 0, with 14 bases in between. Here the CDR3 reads CASSLGRDLNTEAFF. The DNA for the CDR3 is TGTGCCAGCAGCTTGGGACGGGACCTGAACACTGAAGCTTTCTTT.

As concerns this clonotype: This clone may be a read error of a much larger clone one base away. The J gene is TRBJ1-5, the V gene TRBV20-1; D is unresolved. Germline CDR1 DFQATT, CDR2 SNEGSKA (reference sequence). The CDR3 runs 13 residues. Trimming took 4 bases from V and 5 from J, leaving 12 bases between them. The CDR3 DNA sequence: TGCAGTGCTAAAGATCAAATACATCAGCCCCAGCATTTT. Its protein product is CSAKDQIHQPQHF.

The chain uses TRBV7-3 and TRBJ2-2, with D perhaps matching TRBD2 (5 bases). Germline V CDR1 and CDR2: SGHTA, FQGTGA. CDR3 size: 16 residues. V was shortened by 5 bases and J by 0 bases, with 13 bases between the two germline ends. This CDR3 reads CASSLGGTANTGELFF. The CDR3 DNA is TGTGCCAGCAGCCTCGGAGGCACAGCGAACACCGGGGAGCTGTTTTTT.

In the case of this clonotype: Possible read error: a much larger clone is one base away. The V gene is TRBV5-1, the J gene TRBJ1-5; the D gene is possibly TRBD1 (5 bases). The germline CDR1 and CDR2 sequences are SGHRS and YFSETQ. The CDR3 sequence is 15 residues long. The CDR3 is CASSRGAGSNQSQHF. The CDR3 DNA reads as TGCGCCAGCAGCCGCGGGGCGGGCAGCAATCAGTCCCAGCATTTT.

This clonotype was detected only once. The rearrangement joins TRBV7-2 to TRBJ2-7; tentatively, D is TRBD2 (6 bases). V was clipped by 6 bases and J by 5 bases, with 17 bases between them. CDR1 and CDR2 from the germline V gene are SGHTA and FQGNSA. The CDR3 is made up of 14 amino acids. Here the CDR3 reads CASSAATGANEQYF. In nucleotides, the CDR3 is TGTGCCAGCAGTGCCGCGACGGGAGCAAACGAGCAGTACTTC.

The CDR3 sequence: CASSRQGGIQYF. The CDR3, as DNA: TGTGCCAGCAGCCGACAGGGCGGCATTCAGTACTTC. The genes are TRBV7-2 and TRBJ2-7; 7 bases align to TRBD1. The last part of the DNA fits TRBJ2-4 better; the J call may be wrong. The germline CDR1 and CDR2 sequences are SGHTA and FQGNSA. This CDR3 region has 12 residues.

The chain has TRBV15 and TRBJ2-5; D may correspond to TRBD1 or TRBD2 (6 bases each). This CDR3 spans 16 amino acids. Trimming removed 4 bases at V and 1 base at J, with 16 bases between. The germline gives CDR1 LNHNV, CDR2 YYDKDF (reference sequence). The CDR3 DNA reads TGTGCCACCAGCATCTTGTACCGGGGGCTCCAAGAGACCCAGTACTTC. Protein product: CATSILYRGLQETQYF. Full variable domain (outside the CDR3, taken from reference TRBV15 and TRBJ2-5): DAMVIQNPRYQVTQFGKPVTLSCSQTLNHNVMYWYQQKSSQAPKLLFHYYDKDFNNEADTPDNFQSRRPNTSFCFLDIRSPGLGDTAMYLCATSILYRGLQETQYFGPGTRLLVL.

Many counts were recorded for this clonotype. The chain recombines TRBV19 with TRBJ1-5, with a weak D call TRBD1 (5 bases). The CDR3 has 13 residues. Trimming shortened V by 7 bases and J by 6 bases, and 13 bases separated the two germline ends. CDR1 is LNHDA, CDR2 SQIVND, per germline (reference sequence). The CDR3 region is CASNMQGGQPQHF. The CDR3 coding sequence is TGTGCCAGTAATATGCAGGGCGGTCAGCCCCAGCATTTT.

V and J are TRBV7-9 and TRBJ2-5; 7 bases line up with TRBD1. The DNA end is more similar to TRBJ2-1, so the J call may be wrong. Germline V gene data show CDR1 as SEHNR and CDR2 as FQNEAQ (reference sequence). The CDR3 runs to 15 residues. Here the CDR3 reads CASSTPRGPQDEQFF. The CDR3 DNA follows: TGTGCCAGCAGCACTCCGAGGGGGCCTCAGGATGAGCAGTTCTTC.

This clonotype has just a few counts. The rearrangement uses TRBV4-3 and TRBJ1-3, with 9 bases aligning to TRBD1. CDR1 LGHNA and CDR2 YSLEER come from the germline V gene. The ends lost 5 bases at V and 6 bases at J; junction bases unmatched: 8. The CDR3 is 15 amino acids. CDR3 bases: TGCGCCAGCAGCTCCTGGACAGGGGTTGCAAACACCATATATTTT. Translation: CASSSWTGVANTIYF.

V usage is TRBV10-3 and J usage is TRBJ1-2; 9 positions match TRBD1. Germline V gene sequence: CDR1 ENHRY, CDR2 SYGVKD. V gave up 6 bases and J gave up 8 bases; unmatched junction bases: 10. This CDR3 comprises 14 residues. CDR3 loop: CAIRAGTGRVGYTF. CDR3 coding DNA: TGTGCCATCAGAGCCGGGACAGGGCGAGTAGGCTACACCTTC.

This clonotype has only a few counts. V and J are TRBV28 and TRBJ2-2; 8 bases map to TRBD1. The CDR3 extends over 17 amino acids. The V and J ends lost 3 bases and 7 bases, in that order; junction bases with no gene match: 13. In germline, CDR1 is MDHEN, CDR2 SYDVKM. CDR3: CASSLPGQALLGGELFF. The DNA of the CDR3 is TGTGCCAGCAGTTTGCCGGGACAGGCCCTTTTGGGCGGGGAGCTGTTTTTT.

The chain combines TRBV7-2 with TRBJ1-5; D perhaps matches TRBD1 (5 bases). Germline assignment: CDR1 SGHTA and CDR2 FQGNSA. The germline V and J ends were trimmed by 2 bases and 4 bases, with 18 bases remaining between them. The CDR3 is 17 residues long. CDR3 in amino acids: CASSLMGQGAENQPQHF. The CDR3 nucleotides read TGTGCCAGCAGCTTAATGGGCCAGGGAGCGGAGAATCAGCCCCAGCATTTT.